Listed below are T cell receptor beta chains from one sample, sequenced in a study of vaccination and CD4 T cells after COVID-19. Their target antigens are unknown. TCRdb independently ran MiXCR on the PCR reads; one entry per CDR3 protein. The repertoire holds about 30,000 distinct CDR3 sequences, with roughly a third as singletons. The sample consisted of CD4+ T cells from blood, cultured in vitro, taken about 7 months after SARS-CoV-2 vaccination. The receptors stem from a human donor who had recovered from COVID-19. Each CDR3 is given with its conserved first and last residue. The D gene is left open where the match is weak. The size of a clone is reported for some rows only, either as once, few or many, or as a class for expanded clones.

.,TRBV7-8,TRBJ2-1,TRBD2,TGTGCCAGCAGCGAATCCGGGACTAGTTCGTACAATGAGCAGTTCTTC,CASSESGTSSYNEQFF
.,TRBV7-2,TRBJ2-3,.,TGTGCCAGCAGCTTAAGTTCATGGGCTCTTGATACGCAGTATTTT,CASSLSSWALDTQYF
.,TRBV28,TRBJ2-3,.,TGTGCCAGCAGCCCGGGCACAGGGAGCACAGATACGCAGTATTTT,CASSPGTGSTDTQYF
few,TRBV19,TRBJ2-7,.,TGTGCCAGTAGTATTTTGAAGGATCCCGAGCAGTACTTC,CASSILKDPEQYF
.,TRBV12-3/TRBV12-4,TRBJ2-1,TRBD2,TGTGCCAGCAACATAGCGGGAGCCCGCTACAATGAGCAGTTCTTC,CASNIAGARYNEQFF
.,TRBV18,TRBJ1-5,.,TGTGCCAGCTCACCACCGGATAGCAATCAGCCCCAGCATTTT,CASSPPDSNQPQHF
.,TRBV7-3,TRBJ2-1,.,TGTGCCAGCAGCAATCATCGAGGTGAGCAGTTCTTC,CASSNHRGEQFF
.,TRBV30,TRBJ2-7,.,TGTGCCTGGAATTCGGACGCGGACTACGAGCAGTACTTC,CAWNSDADYEQYF
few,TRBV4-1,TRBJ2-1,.,TGCGCCAGCAGCCGTCTCAGGGCAAGCTCCTACAATGAGCAGTTCTTC,CASSRLRASSYNEQFF
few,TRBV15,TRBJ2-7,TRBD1,TGTGCCACCAGCAGAGCTCCGGGACAGGGGGCCTACGAGCAGTACTTC,CATSRAPGQGAYEQYF
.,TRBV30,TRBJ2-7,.,TGTGCCTGGAGTCCGATTCCCTTCGAGCAGTACTTC,CAWSPIPFEQYF
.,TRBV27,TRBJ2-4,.,TGTGCCAGCAGTCCCCTAGCCAAAAACATTCAGTACTTC,CASSPLAKNIQYF
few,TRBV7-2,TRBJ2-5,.,TGTGCCAGCAGCTTAGCCAGGACGGAGACCCAGTACTTC,CASSLARTETQYF
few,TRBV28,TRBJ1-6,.,TGTGCCAGCAGCTCACAGGGTAGTTCACCCCTCCACTTT,CASSSQGSSPLHF
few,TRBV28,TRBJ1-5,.,TGTGCCAGCAGTTTGGGAAGGGGTTTTAATCAGCCCCAGCATTTT,CASSLGRGFNQPQHF
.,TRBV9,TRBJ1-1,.,TGTGCCAGCAGCCCCCGTCAAAGGGACCTACGGAGCGGGACTGAAGCTTTCTTT,CASSPRQRDLRSGTEAFF